This T cell receptor beta chain was recorded in a study of regulatory T cells in long-lasting Graves disease. Described time point: persistent/refractory GD, antithyroid drugs over 5 years with positive TRAb. PBMCs provided the RNA from which the TCR library was made. Assembly of TCR beta libraries relied on iRepertoire HTBI primers together with Arm-PCR of CDR3 regions. TCRdb called the multiplex PCR reads again in MiXCR, with one record for every CDR3 protein. Of around 400,000 distinct CDR3 sequences detected, approximately 22% appear once; the ten largest clones hold about 13%. This clonotype was recorded a few times. Its cognate antigen is unknown. The germline gene is not matched at one end of the junction; a read error may be the cause. Regarding the study as a whole: Researchers examined only peripheral blood and not thyroid tissue.

The clonotype originates from a female donor with Graves disease. This specimen consisted of peripheral blood mononuclear cells (PBMCs), obtained when the disease was refractory, from a patient treated with antithyroid drugs.

For the CDR3, the DNA is TGTGCCAGCAGCCCTCCTTCCTACGATGAGCAGTTCTTC. Its translation is CASSPPSYDEQFF. The chain combines TRBV7-9 with TRBJ2-1; D is uncertain. Germline CDR1 and CDR2: SEHNR and FQNEAQ (reference sequence). The CDR3 spans 13 residues.